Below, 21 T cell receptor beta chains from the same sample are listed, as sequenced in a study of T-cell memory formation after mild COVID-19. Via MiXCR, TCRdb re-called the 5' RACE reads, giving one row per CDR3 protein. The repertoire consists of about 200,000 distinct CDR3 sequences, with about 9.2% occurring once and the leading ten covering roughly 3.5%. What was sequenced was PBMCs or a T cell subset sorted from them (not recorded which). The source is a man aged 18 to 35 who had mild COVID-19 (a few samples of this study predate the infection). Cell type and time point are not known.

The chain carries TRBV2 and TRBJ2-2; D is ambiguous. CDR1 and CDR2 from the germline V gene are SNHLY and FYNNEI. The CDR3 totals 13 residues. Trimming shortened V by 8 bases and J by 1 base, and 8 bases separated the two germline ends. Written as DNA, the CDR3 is TGTGCCAGCTGTCGAGTGAACACCGGGGAGCTGTTTTTT. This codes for CASCRVNTGELFF.

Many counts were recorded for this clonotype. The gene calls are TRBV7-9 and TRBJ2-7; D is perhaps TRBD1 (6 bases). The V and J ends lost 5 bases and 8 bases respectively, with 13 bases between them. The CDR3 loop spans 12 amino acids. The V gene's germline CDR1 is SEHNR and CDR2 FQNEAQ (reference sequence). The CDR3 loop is CASSPAGAKQYV. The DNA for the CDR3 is TGTGCCAGCAGCCCCGCAGGGGCCAAGCAGTACGTC.

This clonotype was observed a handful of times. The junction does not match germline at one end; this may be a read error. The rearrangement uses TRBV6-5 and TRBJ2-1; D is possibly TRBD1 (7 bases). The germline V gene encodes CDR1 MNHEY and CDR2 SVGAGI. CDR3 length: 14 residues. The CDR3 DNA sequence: TGTGCCAGCAGGCGCGGGACAGCCTCGAATGGGCAGTTCTTC. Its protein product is CASRRGTASNGQFF.

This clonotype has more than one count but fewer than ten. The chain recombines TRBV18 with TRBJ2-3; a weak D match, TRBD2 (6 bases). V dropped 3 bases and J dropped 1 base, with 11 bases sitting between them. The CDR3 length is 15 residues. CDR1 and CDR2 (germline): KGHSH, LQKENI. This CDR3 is CASSPPGLGTDTQYF. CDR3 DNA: TGTGCCAGCTCACCTCCGGGACTGGGCACAGATACGCAGTATTTT.

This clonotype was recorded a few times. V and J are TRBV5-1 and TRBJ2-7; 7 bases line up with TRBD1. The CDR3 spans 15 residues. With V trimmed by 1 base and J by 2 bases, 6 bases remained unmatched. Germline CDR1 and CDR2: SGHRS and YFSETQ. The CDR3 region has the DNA TGCGCCAGCAGCTTGTCTGGGACAGAGCCCTACGAGCAGTACGTC. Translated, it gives CASSLSGTEPYEQYV.

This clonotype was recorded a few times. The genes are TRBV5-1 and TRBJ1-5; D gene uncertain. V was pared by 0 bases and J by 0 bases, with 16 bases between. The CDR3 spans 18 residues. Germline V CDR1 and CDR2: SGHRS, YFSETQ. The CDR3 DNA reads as TGCGCCAGCAGCTTGGGGCCATCAGGAGACCTTAGCAATCAGCCCCAGCATTTT. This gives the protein CASSLGPSGDLSNQPQHF.

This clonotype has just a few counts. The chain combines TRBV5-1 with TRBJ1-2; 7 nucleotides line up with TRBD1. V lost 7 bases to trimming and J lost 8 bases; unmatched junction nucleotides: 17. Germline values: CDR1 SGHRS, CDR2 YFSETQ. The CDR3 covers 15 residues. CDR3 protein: CASSISQDRQGGYTF. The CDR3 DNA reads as TGCGCCAGCTCGATTTCCCAGGACAGGCAAGGAGGCTACACCTTC.

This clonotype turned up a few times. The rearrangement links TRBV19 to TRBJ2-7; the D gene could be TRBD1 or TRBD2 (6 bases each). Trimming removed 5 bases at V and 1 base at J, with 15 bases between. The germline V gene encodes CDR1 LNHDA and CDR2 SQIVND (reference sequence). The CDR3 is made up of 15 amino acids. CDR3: CASSYVGGKSYEQYV. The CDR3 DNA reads TGTGCCAGTAGTTACGTAGGGGGGAAATCCTACGAGCAGTACGTC.

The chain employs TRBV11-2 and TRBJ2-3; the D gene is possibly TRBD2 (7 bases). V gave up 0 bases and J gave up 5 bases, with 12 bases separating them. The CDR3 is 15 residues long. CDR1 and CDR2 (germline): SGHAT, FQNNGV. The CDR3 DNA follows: TGTGCCAGCAGCTTAGACGGGGGGCAGGTAGATACGCAGTATTTT. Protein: CASSLDGGQVDTQYF.

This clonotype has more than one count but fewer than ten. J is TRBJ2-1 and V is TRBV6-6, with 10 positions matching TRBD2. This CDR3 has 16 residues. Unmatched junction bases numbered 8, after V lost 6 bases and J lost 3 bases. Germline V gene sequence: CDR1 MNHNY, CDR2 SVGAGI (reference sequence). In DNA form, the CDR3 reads TGTGCCAGCAGATCCTCTAGCGGGGGCCGCTACAATGAGCAGTTCTTC. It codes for CASRSSSGGRYNEQFF.

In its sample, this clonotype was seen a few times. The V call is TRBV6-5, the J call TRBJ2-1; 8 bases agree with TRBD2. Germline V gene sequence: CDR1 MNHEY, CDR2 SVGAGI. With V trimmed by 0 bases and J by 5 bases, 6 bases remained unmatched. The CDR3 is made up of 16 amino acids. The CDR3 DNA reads TGTGCCAGCAGTTACTCGGCGGGGGGTAACGACAATGAGCAGTTCTTC. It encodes CASSYSAGGNDNEQFF.

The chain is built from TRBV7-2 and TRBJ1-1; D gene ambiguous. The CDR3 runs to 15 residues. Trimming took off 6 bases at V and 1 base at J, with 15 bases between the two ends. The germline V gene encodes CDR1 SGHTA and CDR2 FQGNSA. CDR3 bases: TGTGCCAGCAGGCAAAACTCCGGAAAGAACACTGAAGCTTTCTTT. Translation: CASRQNSGKNTEAFF. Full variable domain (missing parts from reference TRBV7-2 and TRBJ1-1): GAGVSQSPSNKVTEKGKDVELRCDPISGHTALYWYRQSLGQGLEFLIYFQGNSAPDKSGLPSDRFSAERTGGSVSTLTIQRTQQEDSAVYLCASRQNSGKNTEAFFGQGTRLTVV.

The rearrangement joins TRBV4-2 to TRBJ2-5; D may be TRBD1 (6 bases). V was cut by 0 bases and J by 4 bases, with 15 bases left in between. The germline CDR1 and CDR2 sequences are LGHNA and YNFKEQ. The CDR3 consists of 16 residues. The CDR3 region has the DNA TGTGCCAGCAGCCAAGATCGAACAGGGCTGGCAGAGACCCAGTACTTC. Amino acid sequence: CASSQDRTGLAETQYF.

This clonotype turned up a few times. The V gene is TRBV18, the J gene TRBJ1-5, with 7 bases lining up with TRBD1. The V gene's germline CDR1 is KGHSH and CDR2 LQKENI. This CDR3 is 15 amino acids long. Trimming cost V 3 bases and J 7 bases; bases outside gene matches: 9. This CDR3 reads CASSPDRVGWQPQHF. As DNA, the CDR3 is TGTGCCAGCTCACCCGACAGGGTAGGATGGCAGCCCCAGCATTTT.

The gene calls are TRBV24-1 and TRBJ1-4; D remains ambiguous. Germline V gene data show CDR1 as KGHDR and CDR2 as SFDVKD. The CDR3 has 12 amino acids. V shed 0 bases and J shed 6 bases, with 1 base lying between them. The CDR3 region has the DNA TGTGCCACCAGTGATTTGGATGAAAAACTGTTTTTT. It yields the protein CATSDLDEKLFF.

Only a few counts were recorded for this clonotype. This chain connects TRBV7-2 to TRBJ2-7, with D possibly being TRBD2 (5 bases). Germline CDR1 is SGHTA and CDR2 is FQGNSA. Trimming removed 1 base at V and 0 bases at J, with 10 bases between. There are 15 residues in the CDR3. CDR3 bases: TGTGCCAGCAGCTTAGTAGCTGGGAGCTCCTACGAGCAGTACGTC. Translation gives CASSLVAGSSYEQYV.

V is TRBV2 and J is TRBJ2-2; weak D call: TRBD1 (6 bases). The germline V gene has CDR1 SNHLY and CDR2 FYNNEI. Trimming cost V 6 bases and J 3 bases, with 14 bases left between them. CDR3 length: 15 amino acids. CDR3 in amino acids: CASRLQGWHTGELFF. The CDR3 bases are TGTGCCAGCAGGTTACAGGGTTGGCACACCGGGGAGCTGTTTTTT.

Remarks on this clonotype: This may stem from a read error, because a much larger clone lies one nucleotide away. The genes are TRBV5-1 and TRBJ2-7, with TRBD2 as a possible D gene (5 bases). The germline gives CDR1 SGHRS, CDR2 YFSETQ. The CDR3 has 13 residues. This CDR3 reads CDSSLDPGGAAYF. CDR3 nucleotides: TGCGACAGCAGCTTGGATCCAGGAGGAGCAGCGTACTTC. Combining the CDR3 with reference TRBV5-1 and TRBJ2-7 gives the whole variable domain KAGVTQTPRYLIKTRGQQVTLSCSPISGHRSVSWYQQTPGQGLQFLFEYFSETQRNKGNFPGRFSGRQFSNSRSEMNVSTLELGDSALYLCDSSLDPGGAAYFGPGTRLTVT.

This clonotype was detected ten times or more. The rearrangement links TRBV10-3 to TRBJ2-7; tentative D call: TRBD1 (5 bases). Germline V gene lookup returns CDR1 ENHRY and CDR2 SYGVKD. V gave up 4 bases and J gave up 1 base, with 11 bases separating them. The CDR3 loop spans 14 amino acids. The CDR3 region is CAISAVDSSYEQYV. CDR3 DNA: TGTGCCATCAGTGCGGTCGACAGTTCCTACGAGCAGTACGTC.

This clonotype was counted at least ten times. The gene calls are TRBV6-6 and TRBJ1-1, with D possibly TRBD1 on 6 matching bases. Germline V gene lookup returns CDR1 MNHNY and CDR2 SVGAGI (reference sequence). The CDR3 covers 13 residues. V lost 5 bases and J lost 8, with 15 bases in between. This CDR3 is CASSRDILSEAFF. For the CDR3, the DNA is TGTGCCAGCAGTAGGGACATACTCTCCGAAGCTTTCTTT.

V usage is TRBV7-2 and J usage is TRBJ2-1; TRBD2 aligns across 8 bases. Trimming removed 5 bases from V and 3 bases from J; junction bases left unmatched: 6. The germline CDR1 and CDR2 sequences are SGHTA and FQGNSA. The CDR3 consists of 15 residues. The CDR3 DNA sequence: TGTGCCAGCAGCCCTACGGGGGGGTACTACAATGAGCAGTTCTTC. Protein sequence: CASSPTGGYYNEQFF.